The rows below give T cell receptor beta chains drawn from one sample of a study of blood T cell repertoires in COVID-19. TCRdb's copy holds only in-frame clones and misses some; the assay was immunoSEQ multiplex PCR. In the table there are about 390,000 clones, roughly 89% of which are singletons. Sequencing input: PBMCs or T cells enriched from blood (not recorded which). The source of these receptors is a woman in her forties or fifties who had recovered from COVID-19. The CDR3 runs from the conserved cysteine through the conserved F or W. A D gene is named only where the DNA matches it firmly. Clone size appears in some rows only: once, few, many, or a class for an expanded clone.

V gene	D gene	J gene	clone size	CDR3 protein	CDR3 DNA
TRBV5-1	-	TRBJ2-5	-	CASSELGETQYF	TGCGCCAGCAGTGAGCTCGGGGAGACCCAGTACTTC
TRBV30	-	TRBJ1-2	once	CAWSLKGNYGYTF	TGTGCCTGGAGTCTTAAGGGGAACTATGGCTACACCTTC
TRBV10-3	-	TRBJ2-2	-	CAIAILNTGELFF	TGTGCCATCGCGATCCTTAACACCGGGGAGCTGTTTTTT
TRBV5-5	-	TRBJ2-7	-	CASRRDPGTVNYEQYF	TGTGCCAGCAGGCGGGACCCGGGGACGGTGAACTACGAGCAGTACTTC
TRBV3-1/TRBV3-2	-	TRBJ1-6	-	CASSQGGGKASPLHF	TGTGCCAGCAGCCAAGGCGGGGGGAAGGCTTCACCCCTCCACTTT
TRBV3-1/TRBV3-2	-	TRBJ1-1	-	CASSITENTEAFF	TGTGCCAGCAGCATCACAGAGAACACTGAAGCTTTCTTT
TRBV5-8	-	TRBJ2-7	-	CASGSSIYEQYF	TGTGCCAGCGGGTCTAGTATCTACGAGCAGTACTTC
TRBV30	TRBD1	TRBJ1-2	-	CAWSVGQGGGYTF	TGTGCCTGGAGCGTGGGACAGGGAGGTGGCTACACCTTC
TRBV4-3	-	TRBJ1-6	-	CASSQEAGNNSPLHF	TGCGCCAGCAGCCAAGAGGCAGGGAATAATTCACCCCTCCACTTT
TRBV6-1	-	TRBJ1-1	few	CASSEGQRNTEAFF	TGTGCCAGCAGTGAAGGACAGAGGAACACTGAAGCTTTCTTT
TRBV27	-	TRBJ2-7	-	CASSLLEGLGYEQYF	TGTGCCAGCAGTTTATTGGAGGGACTGGGCTACGAGCAGTACTTC
TRBV4-3	-	TRBJ2-7	-	CASSQTDRPSYEQYF	TGCGCCAGCAGCCAAACTGACAGGCCTTCCTACGAGCAGTACTTC
TRBV29-1	TRBD1	TRBJ1-2	-	CSVQEDRALFNYGYTF	TGCAGCGTTCAGGAAGACAGGGCCCTATTTAACTATGGCTACACCTTC
TRBV6-5	TRBD1	TRBJ2-5	-	CASSPVGTERETQYF	TGTGCCAGCAGCCCGGTAGGGACAGAGCGAGAGACCCAGTACTTC
TRBV18	TRBD1	TRBJ1-1	-	CASYPGTGYGEAFF	TGTGCCAGCTATCCGGGGACAGGGTACGGTGAAGCTTTCTTT
TRBV7-9	-	TRBJ1-6	few	CASSLGSGSNSPLHF	TGTGCCAGCAGCTTAGGGTCGGGATCTAATTCACCCCTCCACTTT
TRBV7-9	-	TRBJ2-7	-	CASRSGGEQYF	TGTGCCAGCAGGTCAGGGGGGGAGCAGTACTTC
TRBV10-3	TRBD1	TRBJ1-1	-	CATQTGEGTEAFF	TGTGCCACCCAGACAGGGGAGGGGACTGAAGCTTTCTTT
TRBV10-3	TRBD1	TRBJ1-6	-	CAISEPAGTGSSPLHF	TGTGCCATCAGTGAGCCCGCCGGGACAGGGTCATCACCCCTCCACTTT
TRBV7-8	TRBD1	TRBJ1-1	-	CASSNLQGGTEAFF	TGTGCCAGCAGCAACCTACAGGGGGGAACTGAAGCTTTCTTT
TRBV7-3	TRBD2	TRBJ2-1	-	CASSLELAGYNEQFF	TGTGCCAGCAGCTTAGAACTAGCGGGGTACAATGAGCAGTTCTTC
TRBV7-9	TRBD1	TRBJ1-4	-	CASSSGTGVNNEKLFF	TGTGCCAGCAGCTCGGGGACAGGGGTCAATAATGAAAAACTGTTTTTT
TRBV7-8	TRBD2	TRBJ2-5	-	CASSRQGGQTSGGNIRQETQYF	TGTGCCAGCAGCCGACAGGGCGGCCAGACTAGCGGGGGGAACATCCGCCAAGAGACCCAGTACTTC
TRBV12-2	-	TRBJ1-5	once	CASRLGFLQGAISNQPQHF	TGTGCAAGTCGCTTAGGATTTTTACAGGGGGCAATTAGCAATCAGCCCCAGCATTTT
TRBV2	-	TRBJ2-3	-	CASSLLAGRTDTQYF	TGTGCCAGCAGTTTGCTAGCTGGCAGGACAGATACGCAGTATTTT
TRBV6-6	-	TRBJ2-3	-	CASSYPRTETRDTQYF	TGTGCCAGCAGTTACCCCCGGACAGAGACCAGGGATACGCAGTATTTT
TRBV7-9	TRBD1	TRBJ1-2	-	CASSFRQGSGGYTF	TGTGCCAGCAGCTTCCGACAGGGAAGTGGCGGCTACACCTTC
TRBV18	-	TRBJ1-5	-	CASSPRGEGNQPQHF	TGTGCCAGCTCACCTCGGGGAGAAGGCAATCAGCCCCAGCATTTT
TRBV14	-	TRBJ1-1	once	CASSQLSSRRAEAFF	TGTGCCAGCAGCCAATTAAGTAGTAGGAGAGCCGAAGCTTTCTTT
TRBV7-9	TRBD1	TRBJ1-4	-	CASTTGTGNEKLFF	TGTGCCAGCACCACCGGGACAGGGAATGAAAAACTGTTTTTT
TRBV30	-	TRBJ1-2	-	CAWNHRGQDGYTF	TGTGCCTGGAATCACCGGGGACAAGACGGCTACACCTTC
TRBV9	TRBD2	TRBJ2-2	-	CASRRSGGASTGELFF	TGTGCCAGCAGACGTAGCGGGGGGGCGAGCACCGGGGAGCTGTTTTTT
TRBV9	-	TRBJ1-2	-	CASSVEPGGYTF	TGTGCCAGCAGCGTAGAGCCAGGAGGCTACACCTTC
TRBV19	-	TRBJ1-3	-	CASSLDRGIGNTIYF	TGTGCCAGTAGCCTCGACCGGGGAATTGGAAACACCATATATTTT
TRBV29-1	-	TRBJ1-1	-	CSVQRDTGARAFF	TGCAGCGTTCAACGGGACACCGGGGCGCGAGCTTTCTTT
TRBV5-1	-	TRBJ2-2	once	CASSLSTVSTGELFF	TGCGCCAGCAGCTTATCGACAGTTTCCACCGGGGAGCTGTTTTTT